This passage covers 24 T cell receptor beta chains from one sample sequenced in a study of shared clonotypes between healthy human individuals. Only in-frame clones appear in the TCRdb table, and some are missing; sequencing was by immunoSEQ multiplex PCR. The sample consists of fewer than 2.5 million clones, over 85% of them appearing once. Sequencing used naive CD4+ T cells from PBMCs. Indicated subset: CD45RA+ positively selected. These receptors came from a man aged 18 to 29 in good health. Some clones in this sample may be carry-over from other donors' samples.

The chain is built from TRBV6-1 and TRBJ1-5; no clear D gene. Looked up from germline, CDR1 is MNHNS and CDR2 is SASEGT. This CDR3 is 13 amino acids long. V was cut by 6 bases and J by 13 bases, with 19 bases left in between. The CDR3 is CASSATPDVQQHF. The CDR3 bases are TGTGCCAGCAGCGCAACCCCTGATGTGCAACAGCATTTT.

The chain is built from TRBV27 and TRBJ2-2; tentative D call: TRBD1 (6 bases). The V end was cut by 6 bases, the J end by 4 bases, with 21 bases between. This CDR3 has 17 residues. Per germline, CDR1 MNHEY and CDR2 SMNVEV (reference sequence). This CDR3 reads CASRHMTITRGTGELFF. The CDR3 bases are TGTGCCAGCAGACATATGACAATTACCAGGGGCACCGGGGAGCTGTTTTTT.

DNA for the CDR3: TGTGCCAGCTCACCACTTGCGGGATCGTTCTACAATGAGCAGTTCTTC. This codes for CASSPLAGSFYNEQFF. This sequence joins TRBV18 and TRBJ2-1, with TRBD2 as a possible D gene (6 bases). The CDR3 spans 16 residues. V was clipped by 1 base and J by 3 bases, with 13 bases between them. Looked up from germline, CDR1 is KGHSH and CDR2 is LQKENI.

This chain joins TRBV6-6 and TRBJ1-2; D is unresolved. The CDR3 runs 12 residues. Looked up from germline, CDR1 is MNHNY and CDR2 is SVGAGI (reference sequence). V lost 5 bases, J lost 8 bases, and 12 bases lay in between. CDR3 loop: CASSTRLGGYTF. The CDR3 nucleotides read TGTGCCAGCAGTACGCGTCTGGGCGGCTACACCTTC.

CDR3 amino acids: CASYPGRLLAKNIQYF. CDR3 bases: TGTGCCAGTTACCCGGGACGGCTTTTAGCCAAAAACATTCAGTACTTC. This sequence joins TRBV19 and TRBJ2-4; D possibly uses TRBD1 or TRBD2 (5 bases each). The CDR3 runs 16 residues. CDR1 is LNHDA and CDR2 is SQIVND in the germline V gene (reference sequence). Trimming left V 8 bases short and J 0 bases short, with 17 bases between.

This clone came up once. The chain recombines TRBV6-1 with TRBJ1-6; D uncertain. Deletions cut 4 bases from V and 7 bases from J, with 8 bases between. CDR1 is MNHNS, CDR2 SASEGT, per germline. This CDR3 is 13 amino acids long. In DNA, the CDR3 is TGTGCCAGCAGTGTGGAAAGGAATTCACCCCTCCACTTT. Translated: CASSVERNSPLHF.

V and J are TRBV18 and TRBJ1-1; D is perhaps TRBD1 (5 bases). The germline V gene has CDR1 KGHSH and CDR2 LQKENI. Trimming stripped 3 bases from V and 6 bases from J, with 20 bases between. The CDR3 sequence is 16 residues long. DNA of the CDR3: TGTGCCAGCTCACCGGGGGTCCAGGTCCGGGGCGCTGAAGCTTTCTTT. Translating it yields CASSPGVQVRGAEAFF.

V usage is TRBV19 and J usage is TRBJ2-3, with a tentative D call TRBD1 (6 bases). CDR3 size: 14 residues. Germline V lookup: CDR1 LNHDA, CDR2 SQIVND (reference sequence). The V and J ends lost 7 bases and 2 bases respectively, with 13 bases between them. The CDR3 nucleotides are TGTGCCAGTACCACGGACAGAGCCACAGATACGCAGTATTTT. Protein product: CASTTDRATDTQYF.

The J gene is TRBJ2-7, the V gene TRBV28; possible D gene TRBD1, 6 bases. CDR3 length: 13 amino acids. Germline assignment: CDR1 MDHEN and CDR2 SYDVKM. Trimming left V 5 bases short and J 2 bases short, with 10 bases between. In DNA, the CDR3 is TGTGCCAGCAGTCCAGGGGCTGCCTACGAGCAGTACTTC. Protein sequence: CASSPGAAYEQYF.

The gene calls are TRBV27 and TRBJ2-1; 9 nucleotides align to TRBD2. The ends lost 4 bases at V and 1 base at J; junction bases unmatched: 11. The CDR3 has 18 amino acids. Germline lookup yields CDR1 MNHEY and CDR2 SMNVEV (reference sequence). The DNA of the CDR3 is TGTGCCAGCAGTTCGGCTAGCGGGGTTGGGAGATCCTACAATGAGCAGTTCTTC. It codes for CASSSASGVGRSYNEQFF.

The chain is built from TRBV29-1 and TRBJ2-5, with D possibly matching TRBD2 (5 bases). The CDR3 has 13 residues. Per germline, CDR1 SQVTM and CDR2 ANQGSEA. Trimming removed 7 bases from V and 2 bases from J, with 14 bases in between. For the CDR3, the DNA is TGCAGCGGCCAACCGGGATCACAAGAGACCCAGTACTTC. Protein sequence: CSGQPGSQETQYF.

The J gene is TRBJ2-1, the V gene TRBV28; 7 positions match TRBD1. Trimming at V came to 6 bases and at J to 0 bases, leaving 8 bases not matched to a gene. Per germline, CDR1 MDHEN and CDR2 SYDVKM. There are 16 residues in the CDR3. The CDR3 region has the DNA TGTGCCAGCAGCCCCCTGACAGGGAACTCCTACAATGAGCAGTTCTTC. Protein product: CASSPLTGNSYNEQFF.

J is TRBJ1-2 and V is TRBV29-1; D possibly corresponds to TRBD1 (6 bases). CDR3 length equals 18 residues. V was clipped by 7 bases and J by 0 bases, with 27 bases between them. Germline values: CDR1 SQVTM, CDR2 ANQGSEA. Here the CDR3 DNA reads TGCAGCGCGGCGCCCCAGGGGAAGTGGTGGGAGGCTAACTATGGCTACACCTTC. This sequence encodes CSAAPQGKWWEANYGYTF. The complete variable domain, with remaining parts taken from reference TRBV29-1 and TRBJ1-2, reads SAVISQKPSRDICQRGTSLTIQCQVDSQVTMMFWYRQQPGQSLTLIATANQGSEATYESGFVIDKFPISRPNLTFSTLTVSNMSPEDSSIYLCSAAPQGKWWEANYGYTFGSGTRLTVV.

The chain links TRBV28 to TRBJ1-2, with D hard to call. The CDR3 has 12 residues. Per the germline V gene, CDR1 is MDHEN and CDR2 is SYDVKM. Trimming cost V 8 bases and J 4 bases, with 11 bases left between them. The CDR3 DNA sequence: TGTGCCAGCCTGAGGGAATCCTATGGCTACACCTTC. This translates into CASLRESYGYTF.

This sequence joins TRBV12-5 and TRBJ2-6; tentative D call: TRBD2 (5 bases). V was shortened by 2 bases and J by 1 base, with 9 bases between the two germline ends. CDR1 is LGHNT, CDR2 FRNRAP, per germline. The CDR3 spans 16 residues. The CDR3 is CASGLQRSSGANVLTF. CDR3 bases: TGTGCTAGTGGTTTGCAGCGGTCGTCTGGGGCCAACGTCCTGACTTTC.

This clone was found once. This sequence joins TRBV4-2 and TRBJ2-1; TRBD1 agrees at 8 bases. The germline gives CDR1 LGHNA, CDR2 YNFKEQ. The V gene end was trimmed by 1 base and the J gene end by 7 bases; junction bases not matched to a gene: 6. The CDR3 length is 15 residues. CDR3 in amino acids: CASSQGQGPYNEQFF. The CDR3 coding sequence is TGTGCCAGCAGCCAAGGACAGGGGCCGTATAATGAGCAGTTCTTC.

The rearrangement uses TRBV5-1 and TRBJ2-3; 10 bases fit TRBD2. J gave up 4 bases and V 0 bases, and 8 bases lay outside the gene matches. The CDR3 has 17 amino acids. CDR1 is SGHRS, CDR2 YFSETQ, per germline. The CDR3 here is CASSLARGLASPDTQYF. CDR3 in DNA: TGCGCCAGCAGCTTGGCCCGGGGACTAGCGAGTCCAGATACGCAGTATTTT.

The chain joins TRBV11-2 to TRBJ2-5; the match to TRBD1 covers 7 bases. Germline loops: CDR1 SGHAT, CDR2 FQNNGV. CDR3 size: 14 residues. J gave up 5 bases and V 8 bases, and 11 bases lay outside the gene matches. The CDR3 region is CASQVSGGRETQYF. DNA of the CDR3: TGTGCCAGCCAGGTCTCAGGGGGTCGTGAGACCCAGTACTTC.

V is TRBV7-6 and J is TRBJ2-7, with 8 bases identical to TRBD1. J gave up 4 bases and V 1 base, and 9 bases lay outside the gene matches. This CDR3 has 16 residues. Per the germline V gene, CDR1 is SGHVS and CDR2 is FNYEAQ. The CDR3 sequence: CASSLVAGTGEYEQYF. Here the CDR3 DNA reads TGTGCCAGCAGCTTAGTGGCCGGGACAGGAGAGTACGAGCAGTACTTC.

About this clone itself: The sample holds other DNA sequences that translate to the same CDR3. This rearrangement joins TRBV20-1 to TRBJ2-3, with D uncertain. The germline CDR1 and CDR2 sequences are DFQATT and SNEGSKA (reference sequence). V was clipped by 6 bases and J by 0 bases, with 4 bases between them. The CDR3 runs 11 residues. In DNA, the CDR3 is TGCAGTGCAGAGAGCACAGATACGCAGTATTTT. Translation: CSAESTDTQYF.

This chain uses TRBV7-2 with TRBJ2-3; TRBD2 matches 7 bases. Per the germline V gene, CDR1 is SGHTA and CDR2 is FQGNSA. The CDR3 is 17 residues long. With 0 bases clipped from V and 3 bases from J, the junction kept 9 bases outside the gene matches. The CDR3 is CASSLAGDTGGTDTQYF. The CDR3 coding sequence is TGTGCCAGCAGCTTAGCGGGAGACACGGGGGGTACAGATACGCAGTATTTT.

V usage is TRBV19 and J usage is TRBJ2-7; TRBD1 aligns across 8 bases. V was clipped by 5 bases and J by 6 bases; unmatched bases: 9. This CDR3 has 14 residues. CDR1 and CDR2 from the germline V gene are LNHDA and SQIVND (reference sequence). The CDR3 protein is CASSSETGAGEQYF. CDR3 DNA sequence: TGTGCCAGTAGTTCGGAGACAGGGGCGGGCGAGCAGTACTTC.

This chain links TRBV11-2 with TRBJ1-6; no clear D. The germline CDR1 and CDR2 sequences are SGHAT and FQNNGV. This CDR3 spans 12 amino acids. Between the trimmed V and J ends, which lost 5 bases and 9 bases, there was a span of 8 bases. The CDR3 sequence is CASSLGTSPLHF. The CDR3 DNA follows: TGTGCCAGCAGCCTGGGAACTTCACCCCTCCACTTT.

On this clone: Other DNA sequences in this sample translate to the same CDR3. This chain joins TRBV7-2 and TRBJ1-5, with 7 bases identical to TRBD1. CDR1 is SGHTA and CDR2 is FQGNSA in the germline V gene. The ends lost 4 bases at V and 6 bases at J; junction bases unmatched: 3. The CDR3 is made up of 13 amino acids. In DNA, the CDR3 is TGTGCCAGCAGCTCTCAGGGGGGTCAGCCCCAGCATTTT. It yields the protein CASSSQGGQPQHF.